One T cell receptor beta chain is described in this entry. Its antigen remains unidentified. The sample is drawn from a study of T cells after yellow fever vaccination. General study findings and limits: Although most clonotypes did not, a small share appeared in both CD4 and CD8 compartments. The booster saw the reappearance of most primary-vaccination clones (more than 95% CD4, 70% to 90% CD8). It was the secondary response that reached its peak faster, day 5 versus 15, but it was weaker.

Generation of TCR cDNA used 5'RACE template switching (which added a universal primer site and UMIs). TCRdb called the 5' RACE reads again in MiXCR, with one record for every CDR3 protein. There are just under 600,000 distinct CDR3 sequences in the sample; roughly 14% occur only once, and roughly 13% lies in the top ten. J was trimmed by 7 bases and V by 5 bases; bases with no gene match: 11. Germline values: CDR1 SGHTA, CDR2 FQGNSA. The CDR3 runs 15 residues. The receptor's source is a man aged 25-40 years who received the YFV17D yellow fever vaccine. This chain links TRBV7-2 with TRBJ2-7; TRBD2 aligns across 10 bases. The input for sequencing was PBMCs, taken on the day of the yellow fever booster vaccination. This CDR3 is CASSPGGLAGVEQYF. CDR3 sequence (DNA): TGTGCCAGCAGCCCTGGGGGCCTAGCGGGAGTAGAGCAGTACTTC.